These 27 T cell receptor beta chains were all obtained from the same sample, sequenced in a study of T-cell reconstitution after alpha-beta-depleted transplantation in children. During its preparation, the TCRbeta library received unique molecular identifiers. TCRdb recomputed calls from the PCR reads with MiXCR, one row per CDR3 protein. The sample has about 610,000 distinct CDR3 sequences, over 25% seen once; the top ten hold about a third. This specimen was PBMCs, taken before TCRalphabeta/CD19-depleted stem cell transplant. Source of these receptors: a boy under two years old with Wiskott-Aldrich syndrome, due to receive a stem cell transplant.

The CDR3 here is CASSLNRDFQETQYF. The CDR3 bases are TGTGCCAGCAGCTTAAACCGGGACTTCCAAGAGACCCAGTACTTC. The gene calls are TRBV7-2 and TRBJ2-5; possibly TRBD2 for D (6 bases). From germline, CDR1 is SGHTA and CDR2 FQGNSA. CDR3 size: 15 residues. V was shortened by 2 bases and J by 1 base, with 11 bases between the two germline ends.

The chain carries TRBV5-1 and TRBJ2-5, with TRBD2 matching over 7 bases. The CDR3 consists of 14 residues. From germline, CDR1 is SGHRS and CDR2 YFSETQ. V lost 0 bases and J lost 2; bases outside the gene matches: 1. The chain's CDR3 is CASSLAAGQETQYF. The CDR3, as DNA: TGCGCCAGCAGCTTGGCAGCGGGGCAAGAGACCCAGTACTTC.

This chain joins TRBV29-1 and TRBJ2-3, with D uncertain. The CDR3 is 14 residues long. Germline V gene sequence: CDR1 SQVTM, CDR2 ANQGSEA. V lost 4 bases and J 1 base, leaving 12 bases between the germline ends. The CDR3 DNA is TGCAGCGTTGCAGCGAGTCAACGCACAGATACGCAGTATTTT. Translated: CSVAASQRTDTQYF.

CDR3 sequence reads: CATSRDLGTHEQFF. In nucleotides, the CDR3 is TGTGCCACCAGCAGAGATCTTGGGACTCATGAGCAGTTCTTC. This chain joins TRBV15 and TRBJ2-1, with D possibly matching TRBD2 (6 bases). Trimming removed 0 bases at V and 8 bases at J, with 11 bases between. The CDR3 loop spans 14 amino acids. The germline V gene encodes CDR1 LNHNV and CDR2 YYDKDF (reference sequence).

V and J are TRBV20-1 and TRBJ1-4, with a possible D match to TRBD1 (6 bases). The germline gives CDR1 DFQATT, CDR2 SNEGSKA (reference sequence). CDR3 size: 13 residues. V dropped 3 bases and J dropped 8 bases, with 13 bases sitting between them. DNA for the CDR3: TGCAGTGCTAGCGCAGGGGTGGGCGAAAAACTGTTTTTT. It codes for CSASAGVGEKLFF.

As regards this clonotype: At one end the junction does not follow the germline gene, possibly because of a read error. CDR3 loop: CASSLGQASGANGLTF. In nucleotides, the CDR3 is TGTGCCAGCTCTCTCGGACAGGCCTCTGGGGCCAACGGCCTGACTTTC. J is TRBJ2-6 and V is TRBV18; 7 bases fit TRBD1. Germline CDR1 KGHSH, CDR2 LQKENI. The CDR3 consists of 16 residues.

In this sample, this clonotype turned up once. V usage is TRBV28 and J usage is TRBJ1-5; the D gene is possibly TRBD1 (5 bases). This CDR3 is built from 16 residues. V was cut by 3 bases and J by 7 bases, with 19 bases left in between. CDR1 is MDHEN and CDR2 is SYDVKM in the germline V gene. The chain's CDR3 is CASSFVSGTGFQPQHF. CDR3 sequence (DNA): TGTGCCAGCAGTTTTGTTTCAGGGACGGGGTTCCAGCCCCAGCATTTT.

This clonotype was picked up a small number of times. The genes are TRBV5-1 and TRBJ2-3; 10 bases line up with TRBD2. Losses at the gene ends were 1 base for V and 2 bases for J; bases not matched to a gene: 19. Germline V gene data show CDR1 as SGHRS and CDR2 as YFSETQ. The CDR3 length is 21 residues. CDR3: CASSLRQGSPRAGGSTDTQYF. The CDR3 DNA follows: TGCGCCAGCAGCTTGCGACAGGGTTCCCCAAGAGCGGGAGGGTCCACAGATACGCAGTATTTT.

Only a few counts were recorded for this clonotype. This sequence may be a read error, since a much larger clone differs from it by one base. This chain connects TRBV6-6 to TRBJ2-5; D ambiguous. The germline V and J ends were trimmed by 7 bases and 0 bases, with 3 bases remaining between them. CDR1 and CDR2 (germline): MNHNY, SVGAGI (reference sequence). The CDR3 sequence is 11 residues long. Written as DNA, the CDR3 is TGTGCCAGCACCCACCAAGAGACCCAGTACTTC. Its protein is CASTHQETQYF.

Only a few counts were recorded for this clonotype. The V gene is TRBV5-1, the J gene TRBJ2-2; TRBD2 is a possible D gene (6 bases). This CDR3 is built from 14 residues. Trimming shortened V by 7 bases and J by 0 bases, and 10 bases separated the two germline ends. Germline CDR1 is SGHRS and CDR2 is YFSETQ. DNA of the CDR3: TGCGCCAGCCGCGGGGACCCGAACACCGGGGAGCTGTTTTTT. This sequence encodes CASRGDPNTGELFF.

J is TRBJ2-7 and V is TRBV7-9; tentative D call: TRBD1 (6 bases). Trimming took 5 bases from V and 0 from J, leaving 17 bases between them. From germline, CDR1 is SEHNR and CDR2 FQNEAQ (reference sequence). The CDR3 is made up of 16 amino acids. DNA for the CDR3: TGTGCCAGCAGCCGCGAACAGGGTAGAGGCTCCTACGAGCAGTACTTC. It is translated as CASSREQGRGSYEQYF.

This clonotype was picked up a small number of times. V gene TRBV20-1 combines with J gene TRBJ2-1; possibly TRBD1 or TRBD2 for D (5 bases each). The germline V gene encodes CDR1 DFQATT and CDR2 SNEGSKA (reference sequence). V lost 6 bases to trimming and J lost 0 bases, with 12 bases between them. This CDR3 contains 14 residues. CDR3 in amino acids: CSAVEGSSYNEQFF. The DNA of the CDR3 is TGCAGTGCGGTAGAGGGGAGCTCCTACAATGAGCAGTTCTTC.

This clonotype was detected only a few times. This rearrangement joins TRBV27 to TRBJ2-1, with 11 nucleotides matching TRBD2. The CDR3 spans 16 residues. With 0 bases clipped from V and 2 bases from J, the junction kept 0 bases outside the gene matches. Germline V gene sequence: CDR1 MNHEY, CDR2 SMNVEV (reference sequence). The CDR3 loop reads CASSLSTSGAYNEQFF. CDR3 nucleotide sequence: TGTGCCAGCAGTTTATCGACTAGCGGGGCCTACAATGAGCAGTTCTTC.

This clonotype was counted many times. This rearrangement joins TRBV5-1 to TRBJ2-1, with 12 nucleotides matching TRBD2. The V gene's germline CDR1 is SGHRS and CDR2 YFSETQ. The CDR3 totals 14 residues. Trimming cost V 5 bases and J 7 bases; bases outside gene matches: 4. CDR3 protein: CASRTSGRGNEQFF. The CDR3 nucleotides are TGCGCCAGCAGGACTAGCGGGAGAGGTAATGAGCAGTTCTTC.

This clonotype has just a few counts. The J gene is TRBJ1-1, the V gene TRBV20-1; 8 nucleotides agree with TRBD1. Germline V lookup: CDR1 DFQATT, CDR2 SNEGSKA (reference sequence). The CDR3 has 12 residues. CDR3 nucleotide sequence: TGCAGAGCGACAGGGGTTAACACTGAAGCTTTCTTT. It codes for CRATGVNTEAFF.

The rearrangement joins TRBV20-1 to TRBJ1-2, with 7 bases that match TRBD1. The CDR3 is made up of 14 amino acids. Per the germline V gene, CDR1 is DFQATT and CDR2 is SNEGSKA (reference sequence). J was trimmed by 8 bases and V by 0 bases; bases with no gene match: 9. CDR3 in DNA: TGCAGTGCTAGAGATGGAAGACAGGGCAAGGGCTACACCTTC. Translated: CSARDGRQGKGYTF.

V gene TRBV12-3 or TRBV12-4 combines with J gene TRBJ1-1; D unclear. CDR3 length: 12 residues. V lost 4 bases, J lost 4 bases, and 7 bases lay in between. Here the CDR3 reads CASSSAGTEAFF. The CDR3 nucleotides are TGTGCCAGCAGTTCAGCCGGCACTGAAGCTTTCTTT.

This clonotype was recorded a few times. The V gene is TRBV27, the J gene TRBJ2-2; tentatively, D is TRBD2 (6 bases). Germline-derived CDR1 and CDR2 are MNHEY and SMNVEV (reference sequence). Trimming shortened V by 5 bases and J by 2 bases, and 21 bases separated the two germline ends. The CDR3 spans 18 residues. CDR3 in DNA: TGTGCCAGCAGTGCGGGACCCCTTCGTGTCCGTAACACCGGGGAGCTGTTTTTT. Translating gives CASSAGPLRVRNTGELFF.

CDR3 sequence: CASRTSGRALETQYF. The CDR3 bases are TGTGCCAGCAGGACTAGCGGGAGGGCCTTGGAGACCCAGTACTTC. The chain is built from TRBV6-2 or TRBV6-3 and TRBJ2-5, with TRBD2 matching 14 bases. The V gene's germline CDR1 is MNHEY and CDR2 SVGEGT. The CDR3 consists of 15 residues. The V segment lost 6 bases and the J segment 5 bases; nucleotides outside the gene matches: 5.

The chain has TRBV12-3 or TRBV12-4 and TRBJ2-3; D not resolved. V was clipped by 6 bases and J by 0 bases, with 19 bases between them. This CDR3 is 17 amino acids long. CDR3 amino acids: CASSSSRLLDSTDTQYF. CDR3 nucleotides: TGTGCCAGCAGCTCATCTCGATTACTGGACAGCACAGATACGCAGTATTTT.

The V and J genes are TRBV5-1 and TRBJ2-2; the match to TRBD2 covers 11 bases. CDR3 size: 16 residues. Germline V gene lookup returns CDR1 SGHRS and CDR2 YFSETQ. The ends lost 5 bases at V and 5 bases at J; junction bases unmatched: 8. CDR3 residues: CASSSTSGSITGELFF. CDR3 bases: TGCGCCAGCAGTTCTACTAGCGGGAGTATTACCGGGGAGCTGTTTTTT.

This clonotype was seen a handful of times. The chain uses TRBV29-1 and TRBJ1-1; D not resolved. CDR1 is SQVTM and CDR2 is ANQGSEA in the germline V gene. V lost 3 bases and J 1 base, leaving 6 bases between the germline ends. There are 12 residues in the CDR3. CDR3 DNA sequence: TGCAGCGTTGACGACAAGAACACTGAAGCTTTCTTT. Translation gives CSVDDKNTEAFF.

This clonotype has only a few counts. The CDR3 loop is CASSSERGTDTQYF. CDR3 bases: TGTGCCAGCAGTTCAGAGCGGGGCACAGATACGCAGTATTTT. The V call is TRBV27, the J call TRBJ2-3; a weak D match, TRBD2 (6 bases). CDR1 and CDR2 (germline): MNHEY, SMNVEV (reference sequence). The CDR3 sequence is 14 residues long. Trimming pared 4 bases from V and 1 base from J, leaving 9 bases between.

The V gene is TRBV20-1, the J gene TRBJ2-7, with D perhaps TRBD1 or TRBD2 (6 bases each). V lost 3 bases, J lost 1 base, and 16 bases lay in between. The CDR3 length is 15 residues. The V gene's germline CDR1 is DFQATT and CDR2 SNEGSKA (reference sequence). The CDR3 DNA follows: TGCAGTGCTAGCCCTCGGCAGGGGAGGTCCTACGAGCAGTACTTC. It yields the protein CSASPRQGRSYEQYF.

A few counts support this clonotype. The chain combines TRBV30 with TRBJ1-6, with 7 bases matching TRBD1. The germline V gene has CDR1 GTSNPN and CDR2 SVGIG (reference sequence). This CDR3 region has 15 residues. Trimming cost V 1 base and J 5 bases; bases outside gene matches: 5. The CDR3 DNA follows: TGTGCCTGGAGTGCAGGACAGGCGAATAATTCACCCCTCCACTTT. This encodes CAWSAGQANNSPLHF.

This clonotype turned up a few times. CDR3 coding DNA: TGTGCCAGCAGTTTAAATTGGAGCAATCAGCCCCAGCATTTT. Amino acid sequence: CASSLNWSNQPQHF. This chain links TRBV12-3 or TRBV12-4 with TRBJ1-5; no reliable D call. The CDR3 has 14 amino acids. With 2 bases removed from V and 1 base from J, the gap between germline ends came to 6 bases.

This sequence joins TRBV12-3 or TRBV12-4 and TRBJ2-2; D is possibly TRBD1 (6 bases). The V end lost 6 bases, the J end lost 9 bases, and 17 bases lay between the germline ends. The CDR3 is made up of 14 amino acids. CDR3 protein: CASSLRDTHRELFF. The CDR3 region has the DNA TGTGCCAGCAGCCTCCGGGACACCCACCGGGAGCTGTTTTTT.